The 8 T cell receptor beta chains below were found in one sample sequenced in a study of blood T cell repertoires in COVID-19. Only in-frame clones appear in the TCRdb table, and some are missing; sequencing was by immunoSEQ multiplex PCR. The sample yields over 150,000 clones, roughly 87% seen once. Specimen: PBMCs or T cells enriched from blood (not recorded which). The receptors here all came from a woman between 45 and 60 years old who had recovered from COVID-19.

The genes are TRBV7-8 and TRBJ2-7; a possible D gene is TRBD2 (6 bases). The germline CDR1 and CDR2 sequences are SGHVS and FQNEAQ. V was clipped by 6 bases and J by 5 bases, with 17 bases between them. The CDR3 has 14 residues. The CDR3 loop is CASSPASEGNEQYF. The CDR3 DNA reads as TGTGCCAGCAGTCCCGCCTCGGAGGGCAACGAGCAGTACTTC.

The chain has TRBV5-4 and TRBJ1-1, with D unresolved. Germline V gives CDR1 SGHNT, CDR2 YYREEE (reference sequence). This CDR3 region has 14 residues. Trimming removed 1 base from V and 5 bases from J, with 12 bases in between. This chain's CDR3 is CASSLTGSRTEAFF. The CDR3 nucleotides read TGTGCCAGCAGCTTGACGGGATCAAGAACTGAAGCTTTCTTT.

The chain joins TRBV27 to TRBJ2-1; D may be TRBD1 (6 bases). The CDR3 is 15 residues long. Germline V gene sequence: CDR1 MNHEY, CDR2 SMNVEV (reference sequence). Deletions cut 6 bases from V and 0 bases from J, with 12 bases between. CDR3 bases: TGTGCCAGCAGAAGGGGGACAATCTCCTACAATGAGCAGTTCTTC. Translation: CASRRGTISYNEQFF.

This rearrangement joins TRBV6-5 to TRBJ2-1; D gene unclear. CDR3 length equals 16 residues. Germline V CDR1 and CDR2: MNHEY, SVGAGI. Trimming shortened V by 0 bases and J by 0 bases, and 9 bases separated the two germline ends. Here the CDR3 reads CASSYSSSLSYNEQFF. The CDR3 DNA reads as TGTGCCAGCAGTTACTCAAGTAGCCTCTCCTACAATGAGCAGTTCTTC.

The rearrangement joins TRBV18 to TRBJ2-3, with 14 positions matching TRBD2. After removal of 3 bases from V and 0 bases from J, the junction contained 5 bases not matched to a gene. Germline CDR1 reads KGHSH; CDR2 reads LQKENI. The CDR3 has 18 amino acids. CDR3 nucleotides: TGTGCCAGCTCACCGGGGACTAGCGGGAGACCTAGCACAGATACGCAGTATTTT. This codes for CASSPGTSGRPSTDTQYF.

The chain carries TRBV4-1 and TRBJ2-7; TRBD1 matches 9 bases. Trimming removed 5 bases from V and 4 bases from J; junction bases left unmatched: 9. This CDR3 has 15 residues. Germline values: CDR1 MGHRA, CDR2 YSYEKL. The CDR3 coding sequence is TGCGCCAGCAGCTTGGGCCGGGACAGGGTTTACGAGCAGTACTTC. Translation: CASSLGRDRVYEQYF.

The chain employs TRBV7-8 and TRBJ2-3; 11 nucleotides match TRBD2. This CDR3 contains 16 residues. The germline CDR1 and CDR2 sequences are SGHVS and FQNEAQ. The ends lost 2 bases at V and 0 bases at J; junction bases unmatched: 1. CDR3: CASSLLAGGSTDTQYF. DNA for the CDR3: TGTGCCAGCAGCTTACTAGCGGGAGGAAGCACAGATACGCAGTATTTT.

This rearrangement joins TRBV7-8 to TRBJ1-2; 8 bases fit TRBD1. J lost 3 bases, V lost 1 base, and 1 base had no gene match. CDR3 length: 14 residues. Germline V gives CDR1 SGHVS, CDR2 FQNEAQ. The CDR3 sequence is CASSLEQGDYGYTF. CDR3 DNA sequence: TGTGCCAGCAGCTTAGAACAGGGGGACTATGGCTACACCTTC.